The T cell receptor (beta chain) described here comes from a study of cytomegalovirus exposure and HLA in healthy donors. The method was immunoSEQ multiplex PCR; TCRdb's version includes in-frame clones alone and lacks a portion of them. Of about 200,000 clones in the sample, approximately 78% were seen once. Study-wide results and limits: Subsequent analysis revealed that first-cohort TCR clusters tended to co-occur in the 120 validation repertoires. It was reported that the classifier diagnosed cytomegalovirus status with high specificity and sensitivity in both the original and validation cohorts. A few CMV-associated chains proved CMV antigen-specific in vitro. For most TCR sequences rarity was the rule, although some public TCRs occurred in many donors.

As for this clone: The antigen remains undetermined.

What was sequenced was PBMCs. This clonotype originated in a woman under 40 in good health and CMV-seronegative.

CDR3 sequence: CAISDPGQPYGYTF. The CDR3 DNA sequence: TGTGCCATCAGTGATCCGGGACAGCCCTATGGCTACACCTTC. The genes are TRBV10-3 and TRBJ1-2; 7 bases fit TRBD1. CDR1 and CDR2 from the germline V gene are ENHRY and SYGVKD. V was clipped by 3 bases and J by 4 bases; unmatched bases: 5. CDR3 length equals 14 residues.